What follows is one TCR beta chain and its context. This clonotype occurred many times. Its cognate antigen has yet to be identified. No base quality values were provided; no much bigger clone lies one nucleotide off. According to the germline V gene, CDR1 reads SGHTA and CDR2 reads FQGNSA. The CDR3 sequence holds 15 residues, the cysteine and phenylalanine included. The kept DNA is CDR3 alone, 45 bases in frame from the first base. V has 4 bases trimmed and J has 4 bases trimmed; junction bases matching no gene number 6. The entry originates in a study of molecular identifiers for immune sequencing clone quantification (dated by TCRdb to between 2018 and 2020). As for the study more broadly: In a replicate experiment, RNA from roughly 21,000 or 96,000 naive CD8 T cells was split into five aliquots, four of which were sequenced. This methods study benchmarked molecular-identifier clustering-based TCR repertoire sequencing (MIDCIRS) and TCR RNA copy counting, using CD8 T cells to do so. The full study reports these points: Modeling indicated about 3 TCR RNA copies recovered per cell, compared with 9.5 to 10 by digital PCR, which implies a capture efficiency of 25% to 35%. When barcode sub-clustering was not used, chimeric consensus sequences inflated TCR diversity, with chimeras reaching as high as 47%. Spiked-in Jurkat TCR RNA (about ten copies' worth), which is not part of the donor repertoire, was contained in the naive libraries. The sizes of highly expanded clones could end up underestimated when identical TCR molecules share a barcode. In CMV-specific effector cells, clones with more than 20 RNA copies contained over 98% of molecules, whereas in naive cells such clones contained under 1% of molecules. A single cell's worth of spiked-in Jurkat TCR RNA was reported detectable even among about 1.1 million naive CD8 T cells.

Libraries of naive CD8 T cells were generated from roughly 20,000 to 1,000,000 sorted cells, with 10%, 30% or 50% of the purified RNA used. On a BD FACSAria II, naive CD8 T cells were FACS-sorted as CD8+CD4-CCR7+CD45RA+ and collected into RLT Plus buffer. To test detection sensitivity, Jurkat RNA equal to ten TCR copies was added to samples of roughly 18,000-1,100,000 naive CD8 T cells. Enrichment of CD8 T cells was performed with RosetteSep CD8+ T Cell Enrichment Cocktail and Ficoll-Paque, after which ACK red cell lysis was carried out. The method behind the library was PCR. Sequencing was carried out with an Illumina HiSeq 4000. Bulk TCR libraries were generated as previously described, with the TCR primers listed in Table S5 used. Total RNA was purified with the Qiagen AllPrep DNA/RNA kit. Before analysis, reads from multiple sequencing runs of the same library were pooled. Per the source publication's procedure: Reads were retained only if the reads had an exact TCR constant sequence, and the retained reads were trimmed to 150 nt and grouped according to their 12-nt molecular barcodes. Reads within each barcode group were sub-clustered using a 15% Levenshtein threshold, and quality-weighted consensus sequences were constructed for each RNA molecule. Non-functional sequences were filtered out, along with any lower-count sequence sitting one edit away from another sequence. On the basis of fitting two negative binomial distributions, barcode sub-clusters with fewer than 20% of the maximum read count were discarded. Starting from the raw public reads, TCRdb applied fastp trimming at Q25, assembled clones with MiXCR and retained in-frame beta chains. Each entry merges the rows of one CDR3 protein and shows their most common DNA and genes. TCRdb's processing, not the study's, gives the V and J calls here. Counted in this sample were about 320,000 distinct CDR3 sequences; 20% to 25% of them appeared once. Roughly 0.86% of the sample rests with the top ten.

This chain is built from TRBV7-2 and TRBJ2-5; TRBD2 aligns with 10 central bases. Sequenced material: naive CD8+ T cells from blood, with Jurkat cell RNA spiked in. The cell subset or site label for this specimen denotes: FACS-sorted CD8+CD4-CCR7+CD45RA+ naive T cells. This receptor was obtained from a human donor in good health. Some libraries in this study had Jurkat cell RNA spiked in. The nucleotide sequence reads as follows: TGTGCCAGCAGCTCGGGACTAGCGCCCGTAGAGACCCAGTACTTC. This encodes CASSSGLAPVETQYF.